These 23 T cell receptor beta chains were sequenced from one sample in a study of liver allograft versus peripheral blood T cells. Study context: Comparisons were made between T cell receptor repertoires found in transplanted livers and those circulating in recipients' peripheral blood.

TCRdb reprocessed the reads via MiXCR and lists one record per CDR3 protein. Here the sample spans about 10,000 distinct CDR3 sequences, 19% being singletons. The receptors were gathered from a human patient who had a liver transplant. The T cells may partly be graft donor cells.

This clonotype is classed as medium-sized. The V gene is TRBV10-3, the J gene TRBJ2-5; no clear D. The CDR3 sequence is 12 residues long. The germline V and J ends were trimmed by 5 bases and 4 bases, with 8 bases remaining between them. Germline values: CDR1 ENHRY, CDR2 SYGVKD. Written as DNA, the CDR3 is TGTGCCATCAGTTCGTCAATAGAGACCCAGTACTTC. The encoded protein is CAISSSIETQYF.

This clonotype came up many times. V gene TRBV6-6 combines with J gene TRBJ1-3, with a weak D call TRBD1 (6 bases). The V gene lost 6 bases and the J gene lost 4 bases, with 10 bases spanning the gap. The germline V gene encodes CDR1 MNHNY and CDR2 SVGAGI (reference sequence). There are 13 residues in the CDR3. CDR3 region: CASRIRGGNTIYF. Written as DNA, the CDR3 is TGTGCCAGCAGGATCAGGGGAGGAAACACCATATATTTT.

Judged by abundance, this clonotype is medium-sized. The gene calls are TRBV14 and TRBJ1-2; possibly TRBD1 for D (6 bases). Germline V lookup: CDR1 SGHDN, CDR2 FVKESK. The germline V and J ends were trimmed by 1 base and 3 bases, with 12 bases remaining between them. The CDR3 length is 15 residues. The CDR3 loop reads CASSQAQGYHYGYTF. CDR3 sequence (DNA): TGTGCCAGCAGCCAAGCACAGGGCTACCACTATGGCTACACCTTC.

V gene TRBV3-1 combines with J gene TRBJ2-1; TRBD2 matches at 9 bases. The CDR3 is 14 residues long. J was trimmed by 7 bases and V by 7 bases; bases with no gene match: 8. Germline CDR1 is LGHDT and CDR2 is YNNKEL (reference sequence). The CDR3 here is CASTLSSGTNEQFF. The CDR3 DNA reads TGTGCCAGCACCCTCTCTAGCGGGACAAATGAGCAGTTCTTC.

Comments on this clonotype: This sequence may be a read error, since a much larger clone differs from it by one base. The chain recombines TRBV6-1 with TRBJ2-5; no firm D call. Trimming removed 3 bases at V and 2 bases at J, with 7 bases between. The CDR3 contains 13 residues. Germline values: CDR1 MNHNS, CDR2 SASEGT. The CDR3 region is CASSDGPQETQYF. The CDR3 region has the DNA TGTGCCAGCAGTGACGGCCCACAAGAGACCCAGTACTTC.

This clonotype appeared a few times. The V gene is TRBV27, the J gene TRBJ1-5, with a weak D call TRBD1 (6 bases). CDR3 length equals 14 residues. V lost 2 bases, J lost 7 bases, and 12 bases lay in between. Germline V lookup: CDR1 MNHEY, CDR2 SMNVEV (reference sequence). The DNA for the CDR3 is TGTGCCAGCAGTTTAGAGGGGGGTCGGCAGCCCCAGCATTTT. This sequence encodes CASSLEGGRQPQHF.

This clonotype rates as medium-sized (0.01 to 0.1%). The chain combines TRBV27 with TRBJ1-2, with TRBD1 matching 7 bases. This CDR3 is built from 13 residues. Germline values: CDR1 MNHEY, CDR2 SMNVEV (reference sequence). The J segment lost 8 bases and the V segment lost 10 bases, leaving 13 bases of the junction unmatched. The CDR3 loop is CATHSNRGQGYTF. The CDR3 DNA reads as TGTGCCACCCACTCAAACAGGGGTCAGGGCTACACCTTC.

This clonotype counts as medium-sized. J is TRBJ1-2 and V is TRBV27, with 9 bases aligning to TRBD1. This CDR3 spans 14 amino acids. CDR1 and CDR2 from the germline V gene are MNHEY and SMNVEV (reference sequence). V gave up 1 base and J gave up 6 bases; unmatched junction bases: 3. In nucleotides, the CDR3 is TGTGCCAGCAGTTTATTGGGACAGGGAAATGGCTACACCTTC. Translated, it gives CASSLLGQGNGYTF.

This clonotype is classed as medium-sized. The chain has TRBV6-5 and TRBJ1-2; weak D call: TRBD1 (6 bases). Trimming removed 6 bases from V and 4 bases from J, with 18 bases in between. The CDR3 extends over 15 amino acids. Germline V gene data show CDR1 as MNHEY and CDR2 as SVGAGI. The chain's CDR3 is CASSVRRGGSYGYTF. CDR3 sequence (DNA): TGTGCCAGCAGCGTCCGAAGAGGGGGGAGCTATGGCTACACCTTC.

This clonotype is medium-sized within its sample. The chain combines TRBV6-6 with TRBJ2-5, with TRBD2 matching 11 bases. V shed 4 bases and J 7 bases; nucleotides not matched to a gene: 2. CDR3 length: 13 amino acids. The germline CDR1 and CDR2 sequences are MNHNY and SVGAGI (reference sequence). This CDR3 reads CASSWLAGGTQYF. The CDR3 DNA sequence: TGTGCCAGCAGTTGGCTAGCGGGAGGGACCCAGTACTTC.

This chain connects TRBV12-5 to TRBJ2-7; a weak D match, TRBD1 (6 bases). V shed 1 base and J shed 3 bases, with 16 bases lying between them. This CDR3 is built from 16 residues. Per germline, CDR1 LGHNT and CDR2 FRNRAP. The CDR3 here is CASGLEDRIWGYEQYF. The CDR3 bases are TGTGCTAGTGGTTTGGAAGACAGGATATGGGGCTACGAGCAGTACTTC.

This sequence joins TRBV6-6 and TRBJ2-7; 7 nucleotides match TRBD1. The trim removed 5 bases at V and 1 base at J, leaving 5 bases unmatched. Per the germline V gene, CDR1 is MNHNY and CDR2 is SVGAGI (reference sequence). The CDR3 contains 14 residues. CDR3 protein: CASSDRVGSYEQYF. The CDR3 DNA sequence: TGTGCCAGCAGTGACAGGGTGGGATCCTACGAGCAGTACTTC.

This clonotype rates as medium-sized. Here the CDR3 reads CASSWGQGISSPLHF. CDR3 nucleotide sequence: TGTGCCAGCAGCTGGGGACAGGGGATAAGTTCACCCCTCCACTTT. This chain uses TRBV7-9 with TRBJ1-6, with 10 bases lining up with TRBD1. The CDR3 is made up of 15 amino acids. The V and J ends lost 4 bases and 9 bases, in that order; junction bases with no gene match: 6. Germline V CDR1 and CDR2: SEHNR, FQNEAQ (reference sequence). Looking up the rest from reference TRBV7-9 and TRBJ1-6 gives the full variable domain: DTGVSQNPRHKITKRGQNVTFRCDPISEHNRLYWYRQTLGQGPEFLTYFQNEAQLEKSRLLSDRFSAERPKGSFSTLEIQRTEQGDSAMYLCASSWGQGISSPLHFGNGTRLTVT.

By sample share, this clonotype is medium-sized (0.01 to 0.1%). The chain employs TRBV6-6 and TRBJ2-1; the D gene is possibly TRBD2 (5 bases). Deletions cut 7 bases from V and 1 base from J, with 11 bases between. This CDR3 contains 14 residues. CDR1 and CDR2 (germline): MNHNY, SVGAGI (reference sequence). CDR3 coding DNA: TGTGCCAGCAATGCGGGTTTATCCTACAATGAGCAGTTCTTC. It is translated as CASNAGLSYNEQFF.

By its share, this clonotype is medium-sized. The J gene is TRBJ1-6, the V gene TRBV6-5, with 10 bases that match TRBD1. This CDR3 contains 16 residues. Looked up from germline, CDR1 is MNHEY and CDR2 is SVGAGI. V gave up 5 bases and J gave up 9 bases; unmatched junction bases: 10. The chain's CDR3 is CASSTRDRGPASPLHF. Written as DNA, the CDR3 is TGTGCCAGCAGTACCCGGGACAGGGGTCCTGCTTCACCCCTCCACTTT.

As regards this clonotype: Just one base apart from a much larger clone, this may be a read error. The chain employs TRBV19 and TRBJ1-1; tentatively, D is TRBD1 (6 bases). CDR1 and CDR2 from the germline V gene are LNHDA and SQIVND (reference sequence). This CDR3 comprises 17 residues. The ends were cut back, 4 bases at V and 5 bases at J, with 23 bases in the middle. CDR3 nucleotide sequence: TGTGCCAGTAGTAGCCCCCTCAGCGGAAAGGGGGGTACTGAAGCTTTCTTT. Protein sequence: CASSSPLSGKGGTEAFF.

V gene TRBV28 combines with J gene TRBJ1-2; no definite D call. The germline V and J ends were trimmed by 6 bases and 4 bases, with 12 bases remaining between them. Looked up from germline, CDR1 is MDHEN and CDR2 is SYDVKM. The CDR3 contains 13 residues. CDR3 residues: CASSPQLGYGYTF. The CDR3 coding sequence is TGTGCCAGCAGCCCCCAACTCGGCTATGGCTACACCTTC.

This chain links TRBV19 with TRBJ1-1; TRBD1 matches at 11 bases. The CDR3 spans 14 residues. Germline trimming cut 6 bases from V and 4 bases from J; bases unmatched to any gene: 4. Germline V gene data show CDR1 as LNHDA and CDR2 as SQIVND (reference sequence). CDR3 DNA: TGTGCCAGTAGCTTGGACAGGGGGCTCACTGAAGCTTTCTTT. Translation gives CASSLDRGLTEAFF.

The sample holds a few counts of this clonotype. This chain uses TRBV14 with TRBJ1-1; perhaps TRBD1 as D (6 bases). The V gene lost 2 bases and the J gene lost 6 bases, with 16 bases spanning the gap. The CDR3 covers 15 residues. Germline V CDR1 and CDR2: SGHDN, FVKESK. This chain's CDR3 is CASSQLGTRGAEAFF. CDR3 DNA sequence: TGTGCCAGCAGCCAACTTGGGACAAGGGGGGCTGAAGCTTTCTTT.

This clonotype is labeled medium-sized. The chain combines TRBV27 with TRBJ2-3, with D perhaps matching TRBD1 (5 bases). Germline V gene data show CDR1 as MNHEY and CDR2 as SMNVEV (reference sequence). V was clipped by 0 bases and J by 9 bases, with 10 bases between them. The CDR3 consists of 13 residues. The CDR3 loop reads CASSLSGVETQYF. In DNA, the CDR3 is TGTGCCAGCAGTTTATCAGGGGTGGAAACGCAGTATTTT.

This clonotype showed up just a few times. The chain joins TRBV7-9 to TRBJ1-2; no reliable D call. The V gene lost 5 bases and the J gene lost 3 bases, with 13 bases spanning the gap. CDR1 and CDR2 from the germline V gene are SEHNR and FQNEAQ (reference sequence). There are 14 residues in the CDR3. In nucleotides, the CDR3 is TGTGCCAGCAGCGCTGTCGGGGTCGACTATGGCTACACCTTC. It translates to CASSAVGVDYGYTF.

The V gene is TRBV14, the J gene TRBJ2-7; D not certain. The germline gives CDR1 SGHDN, CDR2 FVKESK. V was shortened by 1 base and J by 6 bases, with 7 bases between the two germline ends. The CDR3 runs 12 residues. Here the CDR3 DNA reads TGTGCCAGCAGCCAAGGGGGTCGCGAGCAGTACTTC. It translates to CASSQGGREQYF.

This clonotype is medium-sized (0.01 to 0.1%) within its sample. The chain combines TRBV6-2 or TRBV6-3 with TRBJ2-7, with TRBD2 matching over 9 bases. V lost 6 bases, J lost 3 bases, and 3 bases stayed unmatched. Germline CDR1 is MNHEY and CDR2 is SVGEGT. The CDR3 spans 13 residues. The CDR3 DNA follows: TGTGCCAGCAGGGGACTAGCAAGCTACGAGCAGTACTTC. Its translation: CASRGLASYEQYF.